The clone carrying this T cell receptor (beta chain) was seen a few times. The data stem from a study of CD8 T cells in ankylosing spondylitis. CDR1 is MNHNS, CDR2 SASEGT, per germline. There are 18 residues in the CDR3. V was clipped by 2 bases and J by 0 bases, with 14 bases between them. TCRdb re-analysed the 5' RACE reads in MiXCR, keeping a single row per CDR3 protein. The sample yields about 340,000 distinct CDR3 sequences, 20% to 25% seen once. The genes are TRBV6-1 and TRBJ2-6, with D perhaps TRBD2 (6 bases). Material for sequencing was blood, either unsorted or a sorted T cell fraction (not recorded which). The receptor's source is a male donor with ankylosing spondylitis or in good health (not recorded which). Written as DNA, the CDR3 is TGTGCCAGCAGTGAATCCCCCGGGGGAATCTCTGGGGCCAACGTCCTGACTTTC. Residues: CASSESPGGISGANVLTF.